This T cell receptor (beta chain) was captured in a study of glioma-infiltrating T cells (dated by TCRdb to the mid-2010s). Background for the entire study: The low-grade gliomas were WHO grade II oligodendrogliomas or astrocytomas, while the glioblastomas were WHO grade IV tumors sampled at initial diagnosis rather than at recurrent diagnosis. Dexamethasone was administered to glioma patients for six or fewer days before surgery. For blood libraries, the target was roughly 4.5- to 10-fold sequencing coverage of 1 million or so peripheral T cells. TCR alpha- and beta-chain repertoires were sequenced from glioma tissue, non-neoplastic brain tissue and matched peripheral blood mononuclear cells. To measure how far tissue and blood T-cell populations diverged, each tissue-infiltrating repertoire was compared against the peripheral blood repertoire of the same patient. The paired cohort comprised three low-grade glioma patients, several primary glioblastoma patients and three non-glioma patients contributing non-neoplastic brain tissue. On the study overall, not on this receptor specifically: VJ-independent divergence between tissue and blood was below expectation in non-neoplastic patients but above expectation in all gliomas, especially low-grade gliomas. Tissue and blood shared very few CDR3 sequences, a result attributed to high CDR3 diversity and limited sampling. The group comparisons were based on small numbers of patients: three non-neoplastic, three low-grade glioma and several glioblastoma patients. Patients with low tissue-blood divergence were marked by a signature set of shared blood CDR3 motifs, and that set was depleted in highly divergent patients.

Surgical brain or tumor specimens were cryofrozen in liquid nitrogen immediately after resection, and peripheral blood cells were collected concurrently. The iRepertoire nested amplicon-rescue multiplex PCR (arm-PCR) platform was used to amplify TCR alpha and beta CDR3 regions from RNA. The input for one-step reverse transcription and amplification was about 95-450 ng of either tissue mRNA or PBMC total RNA. Following bead purification, Illumina adapters were added by a secondary multiplex PCR, and the libraries were gel-purified between 200 and 400 bp. Demultiplexing relied on internal 6-nucleotide barcodes carried by the libraries. Sequencing of the libraries was done on an Illumina MiSeq using 2x220 or 2x250 nucleotide paired-end reads. As for the original processing: Paired reads were merged using FLASH 1.2.11 and were aligned to the GRCh37 human genome using BWA-MEM, after which TRA and TRB reads were extracted. An IMGT-derived reference of cassette sequences and CDR3 motifs, with pseudogenes included, was used for V and J assignment. Three-frame translation of reads was performed, and productive CDR3s were defined as those with a C...FGXG motif and no stop codons. Unique combinations of V-J cassette pair and CDR3 amino acid sequence were defined as clonotypes. Filtering of reads was based on Hamming distance, with the threshold set by the sequence error rate of each sample in mapped regions. The public reads were reanalyzed by TCRdb: fastp trimming at Q25, MiXCR alignment, in-frame beta chains only. A single entry per CDR3 protein holds the most common genes and DNA from its merged rows. TCRdb, not the original authors, processed these V and J calls. The sample yields more than 300,000 distinct CDR3 sequences; 41% were counted once. The top ten clonotypes cover around 12% of the sample.

This clonotype appeared many times. It has no known antigen specificity. Qualities for individual bases were not recorded, and no much larger clone is one base off. Spanning cysteine to phenylalanine, the CDR3 consists of 14 amino acids. The retained sequence is limited to the CDR3, 42 bases, with the frame set at the first base. The V end loses 3 bases and the J end loses 5 bases, and a stretch of 14 bases separates them. The germline V gene encodes CDR1 DFQATT and CDR2 SNEGSKA (reference sequence). The clonotype was recovered from a human donor with low-grade glioma or glioblastoma, undergoing nonglioma brain surgery, or in good health (not recorded which). What was sequenced was glioma tissue, nonneoplastic brain tissue, or PBMCs (not recorded which). The chain couples TRBV20-1 to TRBJ1-5; the D gene is possibly TRBD1, with 6 bases matching. In nucleotides, the sequence is TGCAGTGCTAGTCATAGGGGGTTTTATCAGCCCCAGCATTTT. Its protein reads: CSASHRGFYQPQHF.